A single T cell receptor (beta chain) is shown here with its context. The source of the sample is a study of blood T cell repertoires in COVID-19. About the study: From the United States, Italy and Spain came samples of acute and convalescent COVID-19. T cells, B-cell-depleted T cells, or PBMCs supplied cDNA or gDNA.

Measured with immunoSEQ multiplex PCR; TCRdb has only the in-frame clones, and not every one. The sample holds about 130,000 clones, roughly 90% seen once. In germline, CDR1 is SGHKS, CDR2 YYEKEE (reference sequence). The CDR3 runs 16 residues. The ends lost 3 bases at V and 4 bases at J; junction bases unmatched: 9. The TCR originated in a woman aged 45-59 years who had recovered from COVID-19. The sequencing sample was made of PBMCs or T cells enriched from blood (not recorded which). J is TRBJ1-2 and V is TRBV5-5; 10 bases line up with TRBD1. The CDR3: CASSSRQGAEVYGYTF. DNA for the CDR3: TGTGCCAGCAGCTCGCGACAGGGGGCAGAGGTCTATGGCTACACCTTC. Full variable domain (rest looked up from reference TRBV5-5 and TRBJ1-2): DAGVTQSPTHLIKTRGQQVTLRCSPISGHKSVSWYQQVLGQGPQFIFQYYEKEERGRGNFPDRFSARQFPNYSSELNVNALLLGDSALYLCASSSRQGAEVYGYTFGSGTRLTVV.